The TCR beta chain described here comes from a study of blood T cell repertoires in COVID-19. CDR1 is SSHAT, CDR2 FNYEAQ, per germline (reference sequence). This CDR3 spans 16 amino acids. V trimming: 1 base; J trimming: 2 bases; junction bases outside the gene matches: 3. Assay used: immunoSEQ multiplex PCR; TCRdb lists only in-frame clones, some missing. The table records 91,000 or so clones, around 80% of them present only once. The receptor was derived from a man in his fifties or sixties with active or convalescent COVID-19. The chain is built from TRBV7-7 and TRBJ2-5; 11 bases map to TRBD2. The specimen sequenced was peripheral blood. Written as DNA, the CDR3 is TGTGCCAGCAGCTTAGGACTAGCGGGGCCTCAAGAGACCCAGTACTTC. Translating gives CASSLGLAGPQETQYF.